Included here is one TCR beta chain sequence, with context. Other DNA sequences from this sample encode an identical CDR3 as well. This specimen comes from a study of shared clonotypes between healthy human individuals. The data were produced by immunoSEQ multiplex PCR, yet TCRdb's version contains in-frame clones alone and is incomplete. The sample lists about 2.1 million clones; roughly 91% were seen once. As defined, naive CD8 cells were CD45RO-negative and positively selected for CCR7, with terminally differentiated effector memory CD45RA+ cells excluded. The CDR3 is 13 amino acids. The germline V gene has CDR1 MNHEY and CDR2 SMNVEV (reference sequence). The ends were cut back, 3 bases at V and 3 bases at J, with 6 bases in the middle.

This chain uses TRBV27 with TRBJ1-5; no clear D. The origin of this receptor is a man aged 18 to 29 in good health. Some clones in this sample may be carry-over from other donors' samples. Sequences were obtained from naive CD8+ T cells from PBMCs. Written as DNA, the CDR3 is TGTGCCAGCAGTTTTGGAATCAATCAGCCCCAGCATTTT. Encoded protein: CASSFGINQPQHF.